Each of the 17 T cell receptor beta chains below was sequenced from the same sample in a study of T cell responses to AZD1222 COVID-19 vaccine. Sequencing was performed with immunoSEQ multiplex PCR; in TCRdb, only in-frame clones are kept and a portion is missing. The sample lists some 150,000 clones, around 89% occurring once. Sequencing was performed on peripheral blood, taken on day 0 of AZD1222 vaccination. The receptors shown here come from an adult in good health.

The chain combines TRBV28 with TRBJ1-3, with 8 bases that match TRBD1. V dropped 10 bases and J dropped 9; count of bases not matched to a gene: 11. There are 13 residues in the CDR3. Germline V gene lookup returns CDR1 MDHEN and CDR2 SYDVKM. The CDR3 DNA reads as TGTGCCATCCGGCAGGGGGCATCCAGCACCATATATTTT. This codes for CAIRQGASSTIYF.

The J gene is TRBJ2-1, the V gene TRBV19; 11 positions agree with TRBD2. The V segment lost 7 bases and the J segment 7 bases; nucleotides outside the gene matches: 6. This CDR3 comprises 14 residues. Germline loops: CDR1 LNHDA, CDR2 SQIVND (reference sequence). The CDR3 bases are TGTGCCAGTAAGGGGCTAGCGGGAGGTAATGAGCAGTTCTTC. Translated, it gives CASKGLAGGNEQFF.

The rearrangement links TRBV2 to TRBJ1-5, with D maybe TRBD1 (5 bases). Trimming cost V 4 bases and J 5 bases, with 15 bases left between them. The CDR3 loop spans 15 amino acids. Germline-derived CDR1 and CDR2 are SNHLY and FYNNEI. The CDR3 loop reads CASSVDLGGHQPQHF. Written as DNA, the CDR3 is TGTGCCAGCAGTGTGGATTTGGGGGGTCATCAGCCCCAGCATTTT.

A note on this clone: Relative to the germline gene, one junction end is altered; a read error may explain this. The CDR3 region is CASSLSDSSGRSNEQFF. DNA for the CDR3: TGTGCTAGCAGCTTATCGGACAGCTCCGGTCGGAGCAATGAGCAGTTCTTC. The chain is built from TRBV7-7 and TRBJ2-1; a possible D gene is TRBD1 (6 bases). The CDR3 is made up of 17 amino acids. CDR1 is SSHAT, CDR2 FNYEAQ, per germline (reference sequence).

The rearrangement uses TRBV19 and TRBJ2-6; D is perhaps TRBD1 (5 bases). This CDR3 has 15 amino acids. The germline V gene encodes CDR1 LNHDA and CDR2 SQIVND (reference sequence). Deletions cut 7 bases from V and 1 base from J, with 11 bases between. CDR3 sequence: CASIQGRSGANVLTF. CDR3 in DNA: TGTGCCAGTATTCAGGGTCGGTCTGGGGCCAACGTCCTGACTTTC.

J is TRBJ1-6 and V is TRBV3-1 (or the pseudogene TRBV3-2); D is ambiguous. Looked up from germline, CDR1 is LGHDT and CDR2 is YNNKEL (reference sequence). The CDR3 is 15 residues long. The ends were cut back, 0 bases at V and 7 bases at J, with 10 bases in the middle. CDR3 DNA: TGTGCCAGCAGCCAAGATGTGGGGATGAATTCACCCCTCCACTTT. Its translation is CASSQDVGMNSPLHF.

This clone occurred a few times. The V gene is TRBV27, the J gene TRBJ2-5; D unclear. There are 13 residues in the CDR3. Between the trimmed V and J ends, which lost 6 bases and 1 base, there was a span of 9 bases. Germline V CDR1 and CDR2: MNHEY, SMNVEV (reference sequence). The CDR3 spells CASRDWSQETQYF. Written as DNA, the CDR3 is TGTGCCAGCAGAGACTGGTCCCAAGAGACCCAGTACTTC.

In its sample, this clone was seen once. The chain carries TRBV6-5 and TRBJ2-7; 8 nucleotides agree with TRBD2. Germline V gene sequence: CDR1 MNHEY, CDR2 SVGAGI. V lost 4 bases to trimming and J lost 2 bases; unmatched junction nucleotides: 7. This CDR3 is built from 15 residues. The CDR3 region has the DNA TGTGCCAGCAGTTTATCGGACGGGAGGGCCTACGAGCAGTACTTC. This sequence encodes CASSLSDGRAYEQYF.

The CDR3 is CASSLFQGYDYQETQYF. In DNA form, the CDR3 reads TGTGCCAGCAGCTTATTTCAGGGCTACGATTACCAAGAGACCCAGTACTTC. The chain has TRBV7-9 and TRBJ2-5; D may be TRBD1 (5 bases). This CDR3 has 17 amino acids. V lost 2 bases and J lost 0, with 16 bases in between. Germline V gene sequence: CDR1 SEHNR, CDR2 FQNEAQ (reference sequence).

The chain is built from TRBV30 and TRBJ1-4; D possibly corresponds to TRBD1 (5 bases). The CDR3 runs 16 residues. Germline-derived CDR1 and CDR2 are GTSNPN and SVGIG (reference sequence). The germline V and J ends were trimmed by 0 bases and 5 bases, with 16 bases remaining between them. The CDR3 loop is CAWSVLGAGLNEKLFF. DNA for the CDR3: TGTGCCTGGAGTGTACTAGGGGCCGGACTAAATGAAAAACTGTTTTTT.

This clone was observed a single time. The CDR3 sequence is CASSPTRGAGTGELFF. In nucleotides, the CDR3 is TGTGCCAGCAGCCCCACAAGGGGGGCAGGCACCGGGGAGCTGTTTTTT. This chain connects TRBV28 to TRBJ2-2, with D perhaps being TRBD1 or TRBD2 (6 bases each). CDR1 is MDHEN and CDR2 is SYDVKM in the germline V gene. The ends were cut back, 6 bases at V and 4 bases at J, with 18 bases in the middle. This CDR3 comprises 16 residues.

The chain carries TRBV18 and TRBJ2-1; 7 nucleotides match TRBD1. The germline V gene encodes CDR1 KGHSH and CDR2 LQKENI. Trimming removed 1 base from V and 7 bases from J; junction bases left unmatched: 10. There are 16 residues in the CDR3. The DNA of the CDR3 is TGTGCCAGCTCACCACGGACAGGTGACCGGTCGAATGAGCAGTTCTTC. Encoded protein: CASSPRTGDRSNEQFF.

The gene calls are TRBV4-1 and TRBJ1-2; 9 bases fit TRBD1. The CDR3 loop spans 15 amino acids. The germline V gene has CDR1 MGHRA and CDR2 YSYEKL. Trimming cost V 3 bases and J 5 bases; bases outside gene matches: 7. The CDR3 bases are TGCGCCAGCAGCCAGCTGACAGGGGGACAGTATGGCTACACCTTC. It codes for CASSQLTGGQYGYTF.

The rearrangement joins TRBV4-2 to TRBJ1-2; a possible D gene is TRBD1 (5 bases). The germline V gene has CDR1 LGHNA and CDR2 YNFKEQ. V gave up 2 bases and J gave up 2 bases, with 15 bases separating them. The CDR3 totals 16 residues. DNA of the CDR3: TGTGCCAGCAGCCAAACCGGGACGGGCACCAACTATGGCTACACCTTC. Its protein product is CASSQTGTGTNYGYTF.

The chain combines TRBV28 with TRBJ2-7; D remains unclear. In germline, CDR1 is MDHEN, CDR2 SYDVKM. The CDR3 has 15 residues. V dropped 1 base and J dropped 0 bases, with 10 bases sitting between them. CDR3 nucleotides: TGTGCCAGCAGTTTATCTCCAGCTGGCTCCTACGAGCAGTACTTC. Amino acids: CASSLSPAGSYEQYF.

This chain joins TRBV7-9 and TRBJ2-4; 8 bases are shared with TRBD2. The CDR3 is 18 amino acids. With 4 bases clipped from V and 7 bases from J, the junction kept 18 bases outside the gene matches. Germline V CDR1 and CDR2: SEHNR, FQNEAQ (reference sequence). This CDR3 is CASSSNPRRASGQNIQYF. CDR3 sequence (DNA): TGTGCCAGCAGCTCCAACCCGCGTCGGGCTAGCGGGCAGAACATTCAGTACTTC.

This clone is a singleton in its sample. The chain links TRBV7-6 to TRBJ1-5; TRBD1 matches at 11 bases. V was pared by 5 bases and J by 4 bases, with 10 bases of the junction left unmatched. Per the germline V gene, CDR1 is SGHVS and CDR2 is FNYEAQ. This CDR3 comprises 17 residues. CDR3 sequence: CASSQAGTGGGNQPQHF. The CDR3, as DNA: TGTGCCAGCAGCCAAGCCGGGACAGGGGGTGGAAATCAGCCCCAGCATTTT.